The clone carrying this TCR beta chain was detected ten times or more. This entry belongs to a study of T cells of healthy individuals. V was clipped by 0 bases and J by 0 bases, with 15 bases between them. The CDR3 extends over 18 amino acids. The germline gives CDR1 SGHTA, CDR2 FQGNSA. One entry per CDR3 protein results from TCRdb running MiXCR on the 5' RACE reads. The table includes about 53,000 distinct CDR3 sequences, about 15% detected once. This sequence was found in a human donor in good health. The rearrangement uses TRBV7-2 and TRBJ2-4; a possible D gene is TRBD2 (7 bases). The CDR3 DNA reads TGTGCCAGCAGCTTAGCAGATTTGGGGGGGGCAGCCAAAAACATTCAGTACTTC. Protein product: CASSLADLGGAAKNIQYF.